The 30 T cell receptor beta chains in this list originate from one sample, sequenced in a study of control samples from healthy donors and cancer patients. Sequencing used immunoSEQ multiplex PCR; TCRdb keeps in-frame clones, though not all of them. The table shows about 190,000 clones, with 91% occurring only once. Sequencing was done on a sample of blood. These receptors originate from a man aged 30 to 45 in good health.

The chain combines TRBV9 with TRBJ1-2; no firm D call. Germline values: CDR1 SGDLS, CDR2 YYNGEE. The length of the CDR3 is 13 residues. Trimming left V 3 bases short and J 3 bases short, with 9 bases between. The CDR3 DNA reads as TGTGCCAGCAGCGCGAGGGTTGACTATGGCTACACCTTC. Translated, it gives CASSARVDYGYTF.

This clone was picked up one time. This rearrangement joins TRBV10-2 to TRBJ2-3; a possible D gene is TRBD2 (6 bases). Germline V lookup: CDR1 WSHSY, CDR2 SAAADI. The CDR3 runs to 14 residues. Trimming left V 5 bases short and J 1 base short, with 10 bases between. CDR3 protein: CASSRLAGTDTQYF. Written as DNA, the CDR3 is TGCGCCAGCAGTAGATTAGCGGGCACAGATACGCAGTATTTT.

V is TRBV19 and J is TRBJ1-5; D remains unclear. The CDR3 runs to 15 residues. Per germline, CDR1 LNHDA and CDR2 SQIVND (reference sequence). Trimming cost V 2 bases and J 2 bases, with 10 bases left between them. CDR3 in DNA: TGTGCCAGTAGTATAACCGGGTATGGCAATCAGCCCCAGCATTTT. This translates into CASSITGYGNQPQHF.

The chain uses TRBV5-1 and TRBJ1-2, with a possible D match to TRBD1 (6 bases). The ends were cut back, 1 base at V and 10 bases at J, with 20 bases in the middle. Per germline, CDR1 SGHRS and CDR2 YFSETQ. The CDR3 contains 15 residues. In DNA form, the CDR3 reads TGCGCCAGCAGCTTGACCTTAACAACCAGGGGCGACTACACCTTC. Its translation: CASSLTLTTRGDYTF.

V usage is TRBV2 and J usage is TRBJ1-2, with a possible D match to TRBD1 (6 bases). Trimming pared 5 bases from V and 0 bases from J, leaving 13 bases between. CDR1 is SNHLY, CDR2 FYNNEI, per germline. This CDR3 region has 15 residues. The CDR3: CASSLDSGSNYGYTF. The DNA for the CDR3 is TGTGCCAGCAGTTTGGACAGTGGGTCTAACTATGGCTACACCTTC.

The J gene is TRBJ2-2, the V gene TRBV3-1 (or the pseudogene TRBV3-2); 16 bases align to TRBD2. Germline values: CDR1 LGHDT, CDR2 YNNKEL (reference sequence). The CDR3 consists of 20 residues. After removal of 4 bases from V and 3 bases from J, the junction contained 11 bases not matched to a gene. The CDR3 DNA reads TGTGCCAGCAGCCGAGAACCGGGACTAGCGGGGGGGTCCGACACCGGGGAGCTGTTTTTT. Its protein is CASSREPGLAGGSDTGELFF.

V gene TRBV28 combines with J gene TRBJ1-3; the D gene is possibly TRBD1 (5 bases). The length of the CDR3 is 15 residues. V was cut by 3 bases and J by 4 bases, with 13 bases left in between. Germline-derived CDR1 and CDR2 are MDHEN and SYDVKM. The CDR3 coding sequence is TGTGCCAGCAGTTTTACCAGGGATAACGGAAACACCATATATTTT. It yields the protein CASSFTRDNGNTIYF.

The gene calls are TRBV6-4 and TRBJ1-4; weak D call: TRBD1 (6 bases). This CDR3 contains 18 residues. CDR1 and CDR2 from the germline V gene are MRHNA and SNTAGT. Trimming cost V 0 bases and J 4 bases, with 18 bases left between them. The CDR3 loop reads CASSDSGGPGGVNEKLFF. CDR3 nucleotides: TGTGCCAGCAGTGACTCAGGGGGTCCAGGAGGCGTTAATGAAAAACTGTTTTTT.

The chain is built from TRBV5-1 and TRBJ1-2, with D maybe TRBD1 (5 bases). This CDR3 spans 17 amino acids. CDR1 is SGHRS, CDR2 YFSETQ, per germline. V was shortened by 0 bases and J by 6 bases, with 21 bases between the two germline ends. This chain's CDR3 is CASSLDGAPGKFDGYTF. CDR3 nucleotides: TGCGCCAGCAGCTTGGATGGGGCGCCTGGGAAGTTCGATGGCTACACCTTC.

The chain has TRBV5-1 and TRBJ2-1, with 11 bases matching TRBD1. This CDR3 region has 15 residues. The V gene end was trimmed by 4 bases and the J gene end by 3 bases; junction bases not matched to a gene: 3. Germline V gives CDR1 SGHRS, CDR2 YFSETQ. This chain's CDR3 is CASSPGTGGYNEQFF. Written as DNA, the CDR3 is TGCGCCAGCAGCCCCGGGACAGGGGGCTACAATGAGCAGTTCTTC.

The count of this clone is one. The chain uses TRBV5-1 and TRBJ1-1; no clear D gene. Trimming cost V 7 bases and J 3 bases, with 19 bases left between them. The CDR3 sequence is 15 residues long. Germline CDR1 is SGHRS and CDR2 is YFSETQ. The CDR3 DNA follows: TGCGCCAGCGCCTGGATGTCCCCGGGAGACACTGAAGCTTTCTTT. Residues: CASAWMSPGDTEAFF.

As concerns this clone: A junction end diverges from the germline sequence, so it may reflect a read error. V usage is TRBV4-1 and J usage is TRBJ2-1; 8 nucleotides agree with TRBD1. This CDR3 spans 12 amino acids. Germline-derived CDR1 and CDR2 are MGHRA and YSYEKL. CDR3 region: CAGQGFDDEQFF. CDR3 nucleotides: TGTGCAGGACAGGGTTTTGACGATGAGCAGTTCTTC.

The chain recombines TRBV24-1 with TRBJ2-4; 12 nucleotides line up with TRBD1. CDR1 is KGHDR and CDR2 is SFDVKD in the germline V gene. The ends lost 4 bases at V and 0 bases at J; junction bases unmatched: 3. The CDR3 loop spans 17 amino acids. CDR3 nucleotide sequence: TGTGCCACCAGTGAGGGACAGGGGGCGCGAGCCAAAAACATTCAGTACTTC. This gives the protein CATSEGQGARAKNIQYF.

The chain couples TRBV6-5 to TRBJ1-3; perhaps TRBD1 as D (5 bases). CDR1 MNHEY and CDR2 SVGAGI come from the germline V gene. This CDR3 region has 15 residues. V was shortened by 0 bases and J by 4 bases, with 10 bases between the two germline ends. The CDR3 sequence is CASSYSSGTGNTIYF. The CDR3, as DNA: TGTGCCAGCAGTTACTCATCGGGGACGGGAAACACCATATATTTT.

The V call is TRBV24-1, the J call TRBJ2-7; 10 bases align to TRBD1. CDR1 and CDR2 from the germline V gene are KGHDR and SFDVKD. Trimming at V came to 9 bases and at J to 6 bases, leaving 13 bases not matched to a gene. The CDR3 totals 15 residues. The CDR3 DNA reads TGTGCCACCCAATCTGGAGGGACAGGGGATCCCGAGCAGTACTTC. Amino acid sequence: CATQSGGTGDPEQYF.

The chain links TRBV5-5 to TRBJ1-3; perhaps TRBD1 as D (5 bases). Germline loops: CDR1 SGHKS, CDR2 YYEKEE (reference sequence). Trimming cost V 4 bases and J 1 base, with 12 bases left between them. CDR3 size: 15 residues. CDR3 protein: CASSPGEGSGNTIYF. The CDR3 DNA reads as TGTGCCAGCAGCCCGGGGGAGGGTTCTGGAAACACCATATATTTT.

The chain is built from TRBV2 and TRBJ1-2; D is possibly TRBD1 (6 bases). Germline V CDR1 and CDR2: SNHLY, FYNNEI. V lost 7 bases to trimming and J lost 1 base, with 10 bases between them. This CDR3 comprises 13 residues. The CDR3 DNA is TGTGCCAGCAACGACAGGATTAACTATGGCTACACCTTC. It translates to CASNDRINYGYTF.

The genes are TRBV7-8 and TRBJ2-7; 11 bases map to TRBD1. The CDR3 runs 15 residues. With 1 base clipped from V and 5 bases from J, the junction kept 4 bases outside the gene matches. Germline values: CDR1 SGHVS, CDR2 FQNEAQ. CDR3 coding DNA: TGTGCCAGCAGCTTAGGGGACAGGGGGTCCCACGAGCAGTACTTC. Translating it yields CASSLGDRGSHEQYF.

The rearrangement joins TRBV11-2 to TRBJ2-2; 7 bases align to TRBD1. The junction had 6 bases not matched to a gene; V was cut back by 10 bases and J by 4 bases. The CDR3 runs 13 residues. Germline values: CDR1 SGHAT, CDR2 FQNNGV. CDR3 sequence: CATLRGRTGELFF. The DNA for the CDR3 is TGTGCCACCCTGAGGGGGCGCACCGGGGAGCTGTTTTTT.

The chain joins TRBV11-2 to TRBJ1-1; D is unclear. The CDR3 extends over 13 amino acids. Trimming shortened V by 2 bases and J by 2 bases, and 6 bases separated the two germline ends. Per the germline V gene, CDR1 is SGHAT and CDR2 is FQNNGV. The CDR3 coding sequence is TGTGCCAGCAGCTTAACAGATAACACTGAAGCTTTCTTT. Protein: CASSLTDNTEAFF.

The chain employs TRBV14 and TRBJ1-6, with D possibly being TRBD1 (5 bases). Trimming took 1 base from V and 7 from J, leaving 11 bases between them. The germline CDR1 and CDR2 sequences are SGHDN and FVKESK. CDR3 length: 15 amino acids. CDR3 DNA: TGTGCCAGCAGCCAAGCGGGCAAGGGGAATTCACCCCTCCACTTT. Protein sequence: CASSQAGKGNSPLHF.

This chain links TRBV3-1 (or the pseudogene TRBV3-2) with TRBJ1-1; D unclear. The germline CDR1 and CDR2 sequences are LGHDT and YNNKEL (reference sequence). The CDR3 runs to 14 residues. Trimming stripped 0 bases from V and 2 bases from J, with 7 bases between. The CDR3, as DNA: TGTGCCAGCAGCCAAGACTCGTCTAACACTGAAGCTTTCTTT. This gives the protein CASSQDSSNTEAFF.

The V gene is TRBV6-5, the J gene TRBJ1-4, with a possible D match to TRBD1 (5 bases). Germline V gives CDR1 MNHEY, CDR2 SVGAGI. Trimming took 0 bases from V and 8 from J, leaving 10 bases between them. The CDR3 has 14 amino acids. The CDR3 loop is CASSYSGVAEKLFF. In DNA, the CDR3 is TGTGCCAGCAGTTACTCGGGGGTAGCCGAAAAACTGTTTTTT.

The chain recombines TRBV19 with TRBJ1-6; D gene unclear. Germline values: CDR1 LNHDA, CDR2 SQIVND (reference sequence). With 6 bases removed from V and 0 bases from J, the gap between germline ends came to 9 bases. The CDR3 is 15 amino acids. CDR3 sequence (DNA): TGTGCCAGTAGCAAGATTGACTCCTATAATTCACCCCTCCACTTT. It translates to CASSKIDSYNSPLHF.

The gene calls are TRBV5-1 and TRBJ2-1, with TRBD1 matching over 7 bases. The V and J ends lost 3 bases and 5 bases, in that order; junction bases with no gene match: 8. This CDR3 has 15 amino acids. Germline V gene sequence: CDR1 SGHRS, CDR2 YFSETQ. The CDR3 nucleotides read TGCGCCAGCAGCTCGCGACAGGGTGGAAACAATGAGCAGTTCTTC. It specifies CASSSRQGGNNEQFF.

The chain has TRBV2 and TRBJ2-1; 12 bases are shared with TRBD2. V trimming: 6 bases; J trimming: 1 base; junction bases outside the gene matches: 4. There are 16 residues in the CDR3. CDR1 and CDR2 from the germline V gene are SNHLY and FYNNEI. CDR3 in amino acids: CASRELAGGSYNEQFF. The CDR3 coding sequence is TGTGCCAGCAGGGAACTAGCGGGGGGATCCTACAATGAGCAGTTCTTC.

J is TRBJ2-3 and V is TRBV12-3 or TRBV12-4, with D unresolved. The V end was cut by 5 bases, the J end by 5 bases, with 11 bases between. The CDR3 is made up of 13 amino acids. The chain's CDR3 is CASSGVRRDTQYF. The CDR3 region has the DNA TGTGCCAGCAGTGGGGTTAGGAGAGATACGCAGTATTTT.

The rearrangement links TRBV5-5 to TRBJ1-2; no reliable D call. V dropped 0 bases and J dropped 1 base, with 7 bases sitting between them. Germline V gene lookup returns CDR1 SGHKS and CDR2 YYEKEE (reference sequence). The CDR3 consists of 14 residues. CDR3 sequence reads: CASSLGQINYGYTF. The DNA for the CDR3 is TGTGCCAGCAGCTTGGGGCAGATTAACTATGGCTACACCTTC.

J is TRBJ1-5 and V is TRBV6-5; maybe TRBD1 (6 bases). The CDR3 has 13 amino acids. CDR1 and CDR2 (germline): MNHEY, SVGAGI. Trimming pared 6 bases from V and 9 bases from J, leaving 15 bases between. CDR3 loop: CASRKGDGGPQHF. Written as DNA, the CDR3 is TGTGCCAGCAGGAAGGGGGATGGAGGGCCCCAGCATTTT.

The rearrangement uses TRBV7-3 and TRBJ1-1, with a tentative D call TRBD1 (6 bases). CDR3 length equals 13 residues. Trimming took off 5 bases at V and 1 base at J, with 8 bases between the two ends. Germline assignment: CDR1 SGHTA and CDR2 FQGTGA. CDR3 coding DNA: TGTGCCAGCAGCGAGGGACAGAACACTGAAGCTTTCTTT. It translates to CASSEGQNTEAFF.